These 27 T cell receptor beta chains share one sample of origin, sequenced in a study. TCRdb itself ran the 5' RACE reads through MiXCR, one entry per CDR3 protein. The sample includes 9,500 to 10,000 distinct CDR3 sequences, around 15% seen only once; the top ten take 3.3%. The sorted Tregs were CD4+CD25+CD127-/low cells. The sequenced sample was Tregs sorted from blood. Receptors originate from a female donor with breast cancer.

The chain employs TRBV6-5 and TRBJ2-3; 15 bases agree with TRBD2. This CDR3 contains 16 residues. CDR1 and CDR2 (germline): MNHEY, SVGAGI. After removal of 2 bases from V and 7 bases from J, the junction contained 4 bases not matched to a gene. CDR3 DNA sequence: TGTGCCAGCAGTTACCGGGGACTAGCGGGAGGAAATACGCAGTATTTT. As protein: CASSYRGLAGGNTQYF.

This clonotype was observed at least ten times. One end of the junction is discordant with germline, which a read error may explain. CDR3 DNA: TGCGCCAGCGGCCAAGAGGCCGGGGGGGCTACCTCCTACAATGAGCAGTTCTTC. This translates into CASGQEAGGATSYNEQFF. The chain has TRBV4-3 and TRBJ2-1; 8 positions match TRBD2. The CDR3 contains 18 residues. The germline gives CDR1 LGHNA, CDR2 YSLEER.

The chain uses TRBV4-1 and TRBJ2-1; 10 nucleotides agree with TRBD2. Germline V gives CDR1 MGHRA, CDR2 YSYEKL. The CDR3 extends over 16 amino acids. V lost 4 bases, J lost 15 bases, and 18 bases stayed unmatched. CDR3 in DNA: TGCGCCAGCAGCCTAGCGCAGCGGGAGGGGCCCATTAAGGGGTTCTTC. This encodes CASSLAQREGPIKGFF.

The genes are TRBV7-3 and TRBJ2-5, with 7 bases identical to TRBD1. There are 16 residues in the CDR3. CDR1 and CDR2 (germline): SGHTA, FQGTGA. The V and J ends lost 0 bases and 4 bases, in that order; junction bases with no gene match: 8. The CDR3 DNA follows: TGTGCCAGCAGCTTAACAGGTCGACAGGGAAGAGAGACCCAGTACTTC. Translation gives CASSLTGRQGRETQYF.

This clonotype was counted a few times. A read error is possible here, since a much larger clone lies one base away. This CDR3 reads CASSVRQVSEACF. The DNA of the CDR3 is TGTGCCAGCAGCGTACGACAGGTTTCTGAAGCTTGCTTT. The chain joins TRBV11-3 to TRBJ1-1, with a tentative D call TRBD1 (6 bases). Germline V gene data show CDR1 as SGHNT and CDR2 as YENEEA. The CDR3 loop spans 13 amino acids.

This clonotype is labeled medium-sized. The J gene is TRBJ1-2, the V gene TRBV2; TRBD1 might be the D (6 bases). This CDR3 comprises 13 residues. Germline V CDR1 and CDR2: SNHLY, FYNNEI. V lost 8 bases to trimming and J lost 8 bases, with 18 bases between them. CDR3 sequence reads: CASRSGGEIGYTF. DNA for the CDR3: TGTGCCAGCCGCAGCGGGGGCGAAATAGGCTACACCTTC.

On this clonotype itself: One end of the junction varies from germline; a read error may be responsible. The rearrangement links TRBV5-1 to TRBJ2-5; D is perhaps TRBD2 (5 bases). Germline V CDR1 and CDR2: SGHRS, YFSETQ. The CDR3 spans 13 residues. The CDR3 here is CASRGSCQEAQYF. Here the CDR3 DNA reads TGCGCCAGCAGAGGGAGCTGCCAAGAGGCCCAGTACTTC.

A note on this clonotype: A read error may be the cause here, since a much bigger clone is one base away. V usage is TRBV7-9 and J usage is TRBJ2-2; TRBD1 agrees at 11 bases. This CDR3 contains 16 residues. Germline CDR1 and CDR2: SEHNR and FQNEAQ (reference sequence). The junction had 8 bases not matched to a gene; V was cut back by 5 bases and J by 6 bases. CDR3: CASSKLPGQGAGELFF. The CDR3 DNA reads TGTGCCAGCAGCAAACTGCCGGGACAGGGGGCCGGGGAGCTGTTTTTT.

With respect to this clonotype: A much larger clone lies one base from this, so it may be a read error. The chain is built from TRBV28 and TRBJ2-1, with TRBD1 identical over 7 bases. The CDR3 covers 15 residues. Germline V gene lookup returns CDR1 MDHEN and CDR2 SYDVKM. DNA for the CDR3: TGTGCCAGCAGCCCGACAGGGAGATTATACAATGAGCAGTGCTTC. Amino acid sequence: CASSPTGRLYNEQCF.

Points on this clonotype: This may be a read error: a much more frequent sequence differs by one nucleotide. The rearrangement joins TRBV27 to TRBJ2-7; D is tentatively TRBD1 or TRBD2 (7 bases each). Per the germline V gene, CDR1 is MNHEY and CDR2 is SMNVEV (reference sequence). The CDR3 totals 17 residues. CDR3 sequence: CASSLMAGVTGSYERYF. The CDR3 DNA reads TGTGCCAGCAGTTTAATGGCGGGGGTGACAGGGAGCTACGAGCGGTACTTC.

A few counts support this clonotype. Here the CDR3 omits its conserved ending phenylalanine or tryptophan, so a read error is the likely source. V and J are TRBV7-9 and TRBJ1-1, with D uncertain. The V end lost 6 bases, the J end lost 0 bases, and 8 bases lay between the germline ends. The germline V gene encodes CDR1 SEHNR and CDR2 FQNEAQ (reference sequence). The CDR3 runs 13 residues. The CDR3 region is CASSARLNTEAFL. Here the CDR3 DNA reads TGTGCCAGCAGTGCGCGGTTGAACACTGAAGCTTTCCTT.

This clonotype was counted a few times. This rearrangement joins TRBV7-2 to TRBJ2-7; tentatively, D is TRBD1 (5 bases). The CDR3 is 14 residues long. With 5 bases removed from V and 3 bases from J, the gap between germline ends came to 14 bases. Germline V gene sequence: CDR1 SGHTA, CDR2 FQGNSA. CDR3 nucleotides: TGTGCCAGCAGCGGGTACCTCGACAGCTACGAGCAGTACTTC. Protein sequence: CASSGYLDSYEQYF.

Turning to this clonotype: This may stem from a read error, because a much larger clone lies one nucleotide away. No conserved phenylalanine or tryptophan is present at the end of the CDR3, so a read error is the likely explanation. V and J are TRBV24-1 and TRBJ2-3, with 7 bases lining up with TRBD2. With 1 base clipped from V and 5 bases from J, the junction kept 5 bases outside the gene matches. The CDR3 length is 15 residues. CDR1 is KGHDR, CDR2 SFDVKD, per germline. CDR3 residues: CATSDFVGGKDTQYI. The CDR3 DNA reads as TGTGCCACCAGTGATTTTGTGGGAGGGAAAGATACGCAGTATATT.

This clonotype is deemed medium-sized. This chain uses TRBV20-1 with TRBJ2-3, with 10 bases matching TRBD2. The germline CDR1 and CDR2 sequences are DFQATT and SNEGSKA (reference sequence). The trim removed 6 bases at V and 4 bases at J, leaving 7 bases unmatched. This CDR3 is built from 14 residues. DNA of the CDR3: TGCAGTGCCAGCAGCGGGAGGGGCTCAGATACGCAGTATTTT. This sequence encodes CSASSGRGSDTQYF.

This clonotype was seen more than once but under ten times. The V call is TRBV12-3 or TRBV12-4, the J call TRBJ1-2; 7 nucleotides line up with TRBD1. Trimming removed 5 bases from V and 4 bases from J; junction bases left unmatched: 13. This CDR3 is built from 16 residues. The CDR3 loop reads CASSPLGTVDSYGYTF. The CDR3 DNA follows: TGTGCCAGCAGTCCCTTAGGGACAGTGGATAGCTATGGCTACACCTTC.

This clonotype was seen only a few times. Just one base apart from a much larger clone, this may be a read error. This chain connects TRBV5-1 to TRBJ2-1, with D perhaps matching TRBD1 (5 bases). The CDR3 loop spans 12 amino acids. Germline values: CDR1 SGHRS, CDR2 YFSETQ. CDR3 in amino acids: CASRGVYDEQFF. The CDR3, as DNA: TGCGCCAGCAGAGGGGTCTACGATGAGCAGTTCTTC.

This clonotype appeared a few times. J is TRBJ2-1 and V is TRBV3-1; TRBD2 might be the D (6 bases). The V end lost 3 bases, the J end lost 5 bases, and 20 bases lay between the germline ends. The CDR3 length is 17 residues. CDR1 and CDR2 (germline): LGHDT, YNNKEL (reference sequence). CDR3 DNA sequence: TGTGCCAGCAGCCAGTCGACGCTAGCGAATAACAACAATGAGCAGTTCTTC. Translating gives CASSQSTLANNNNEQFF.

In its sample, this clonotype ranks as medium-sized (0.01 to 0.1%). The chain recombines TRBV7-2 with TRBJ1-1; possibly TRBD1 for D (6 bases). Trimming took 5 bases from V and 7 from J, leaving 11 bases between them. Germline V gives CDR1 SGHTA, CDR2 FQGNSA. This CDR3 has 12 amino acids. Written as DNA, the CDR3 is TGTGCCAGCAGCCGGCAGGGGATTGAAGCTTTCTTT. This encodes CASSRQGIEAFF.

This clonotype showed up many times. The CDR3 here is CSARDSGAGSTEAFF. The CDR3 DNA follows: TGCAGTGCTAGAGATTCGGGGGCCGGTAGCACTGAAGCTTTCTTT. The chain links TRBV20-1 to TRBJ1-1; TRBD1 is a possible D gene (6 bases). This CDR3 region has 15 residues. V lost 0 bases and J lost 4, with 15 bases in between. In germline, CDR1 is DFQATT, CDR2 SNEGSKA (reference sequence).

Many counts were recorded for this clonotype. The chain is built from TRBV28 and TRBJ2-7; TRBD2 might be the D (6 bases). CDR1 is MDHEN, CDR2 SYDVKM, per germline. Trimming cost V 7 bases and J 3 bases, with 22 bases left between them. This CDR3 region has 16 residues. The CDR3 nucleotides read TGTGCCAGCACCCCGGAGGGGAGCGCGGGGAGCTACGAGCAGTACTTC. Its translation: CASTPEGSAGSYEQYF.

To note about this clonotype: This may be a read error: a much more frequent sequence differs by one nucleotide. The chain employs TRBV6-5 and TRBJ1-1; D possibly corresponds to TRBD1 (5 bases). Germline loops: CDR1 MNHEY, CDR2 SVGAGI. The V gene lost 8 bases and the J gene lost 1 base, with 14 bases spanning the gap. The CDR3 runs 14 residues. The CDR3 DNA follows: TGTGCCAGCGGACCGACAGAAGGGAACACTGAAGCTTTCTTT. It yields the protein CASGPTEGNTEAFF.

This clonotype was counted a few times. A much larger clone differs from this one at a single base, so this may be a read error. The V and J genes are TRBV12-3 or TRBV12-4 and TRBJ1-1; no definite D call. Deletions cut 6 bases from V and 3 bases from J, with 14 bases between. This CDR3 spans 14 amino acids. DNA for the CDR3: TGTGCCAGCAGGAGAGGGTGCCCAGACACTGAAGCTTTCTTT. This encodes CASRRGCPDTEAFF.

Note on this clonotype: This sequence may be a read error, since a much larger clone differs from it by one base. J is TRBJ2-1 and V is TRBV20-1; D gene uncertain. The germline V gene encodes CDR1 DFQATT and CDR2 SNEGSKA (reference sequence). CDR3 length equals 14 residues. The CDR3 sequence: CSASGGVSYNGQFF. Written as DNA, the CDR3 is TGCAGTGCTAGCGGTGGCGTTTCCTACAATGGGCAGTTCTTC.

This clonotype showed up many times. This chain joins TRBV5-5 and TRBJ2-3; 9 bases match TRBD2. V was pared by 0 bases and J by 4 bases, with 6 bases of the junction left unmatched. The CDR3 extends over 16 amino acids. Germline V lookup: CDR1 SGHKS, CDR2 YYEKEE (reference sequence). The CDR3 sequence is CASSLAVAGASDTQYF. In DNA, the CDR3 is TGTGCCAGCAGCTTGGCGGTAGCGGGAGCATCAGATACGCAGTATTTT.

By frequency in the sample, this clonotype is medium-sized (0.01 to 0.1%). This chain connects TRBV2 to TRBJ1-2, with D possibly being TRBD1 (6 bases). Germline-derived CDR1 and CDR2 are SNHLY and FYNNEI. This CDR3 contains 13 residues. The V gene lost 5 bases and the J gene lost 6 bases, with 13 bases spanning the gap. The CDR3 bases are TGTGCCAGCAGTTTGGCGGGGGCGGATGGCTACACCTTC. Translated: CASSLAGADGYTF. The variable domain in full, with the rest retrieved from reference TRBV2 and TRBJ1-2, is EPEVTQTPSHQVTQMGQEVILRCVPISNHLYFYWYRQILGQKVEFLVSFYNNEISEKSEIFDDQFSVERPDGSNFTLKIRSTKLEDSAMYFCASSLAGADGYTFGSGTRLTVV.

This clonotype is judged medium-sized. The rearrangement uses TRBV5-6 and TRBJ2-1, with 7 bases fitting TRBD2. Trimming at V came to 4 bases and at J to 4 bases, leaving 8 bases not matched to a gene. The length of the CDR3 is 15 residues. Germline V gene data show CDR1 as SGHDT and CDR2 as YYEEEE. CDR3 sequence (DNA): TGTGCCAGCAGCCCTAGCGGCGAAGCTTACAATGAGCAGTTCTTC. Amino acid sequence: CASSPSGEAYNEQFF.

This clonotype was seen many times. Being one base from a much bigger clone, this may be a read error. Because it lacks the conserved phenylalanine or tryptophan at the end, this CDR3 is likely a read error. The chain links TRBV7-3 to TRBJ2-1; no clear D gene. The CDR3 covers 13 residues. The germline V gene has CDR1 SGHTA and CDR2 FQGTGA. Deletions cut 4 bases from V and 0 bases from J, with 4 bases between. CDR3 region: CASSSGSYNEQFS. In nucleotides, the CDR3 is TGTGCCAGCAGCTCCGGCTCCTACAATGAGCAGTTCTCC.